A selection of T cell receptor beta chains follows, all from one sample in a study of shared clonotypes between healthy human individuals. Assay: immunoSEQ multiplex PCR; the TCRdb copy retains only in-frame clones and omits some. Of some 1.5 million clones detected, approximately 96% appear once; the ten largest clones hold roughly 1.2%. The specimen sequenced was naive CD4+ T cells sorted from blood. These TCRs come from a man younger than 40 in good health. Each CDR3 is given with its conserved first and last residue.

V gene	CDR3 protein
TRBV18	CASSPLGTGPVGNTIYF
TRBV28	CASSLWSSGANVLTF
TRBV28	CASTTPGQPQHF
TRBV7-3	CASSPVETQYF
TRBV7-2	CASSLSYEQYF
TRBV28	CASTLGGLISNQPQHF
TRBV7-2	CASSLGQANQPQHF
TRBV5-1	CASSLLLAGGPRSGEQYF
TRBV5-1	CASISVAGTGELFF
TRBV20-1	CSASDTYEQYF
TRBV29-1	CSVVVDAGNQPQHF
TRBV5-4	CASSLEGYQETQYF
TRBV15	CATSRQTGVGANVLTF
TRBV10-3	CAISEQGLNTEAFF
TRBV5-1	CASSWEPTGTTLDEQYF
TRBV30	CAWSVGGNYEQYF
TRBV4-3	CASSPYEQGIDTGELFF
TRBV19	CASSPQGFRTEAFF
TRBV30	CAWSEGVEQPQHF
TRBV7-8	CASSLDRNNEQFF
TRBV11-2	CASSRGLAGVEQYF